This T cell receptor beta chain was sequenced during a study of T cell responses to AZD1222 COVID-19 vaccine (dated by TCRdb to about 2021). Concerning the study at large: Because spike-specific TCR depth and breadth did not differ between the two schedules, AZD1222 recipients who got a second dose at roughly 4 weeks were pooled with those who got a second dose at roughly 12 weeks. Trial participants were enrolled into age subgroups of 18-55, 56-69 and 70-plus years, which contained around 150, 28 and 57 TCR-sequenced participants, respectively. TCR sequencing covered over 230 trial participants: approximately 200 given two doses of AZD1222 and 26 given two doses of MenACWY control vaccine.

What this sample's time point label stands for: baseline before first vaccination. Vaccinee samples came from UK trials COV001 and COV002, including a single-blind randomized controlled phase 2/3 trial of AZD1222 (ChAdOx1 nCoV-19) in healthy adults. For TCRbeta chain sequencing, PBMC samples were collected from trial participants at day 0 and at day 28 after the second dose. Including cysteine and phenylalanine, the CDR3 has 15 amino acids. The retained sequence is limited to the CDR3, 45 bases, with the frame set at the first base. V is clipped by 3 bases and J by 1 base, and the sequence between their germline boundaries is 9 bases long. Sequences MGHDK (CDR1) and SYGVNS (CDR2) are obtained from the germline V gene. Comments on this clone: Its recognized antigen is unknown. Base qualities are missing; no much larger clone stands one base away.

The CDR3 regions of human TCRbeta chains were analyzed by immunosequencing. From the authors' description of their analysis: TCRs in the repertoires were matched against a reference library of SARS-CoV-2-specific TCRs that had been generated with the MIRA antigen-specificity platform. Breadth meant the fraction of unique TCRs that were SARS-CoV-2-associated, whereas depth meant the fraction of total T cells that were SARS-CoV-2-associated. Using the MIRA data, each spike-specific TCR was mapped to the spike region that the TCR reacts to and placed in a CD4 or CD8 class. Log10-transformed breadth and depth values were compared by one-way ANOVA with Sidak's multiple comparisons tests. The source is immuneACCESS, and TCRdb retained only in-frame sequences with V and J called. Part of the clones is not carried over; for the studies checked, unresolved V genes explain less than half of this, and the remainder is unexplained. V and J calls and clone size are as listed in that table; D and trimming were resolved from the DNA. This sample gives 140,000 or so clones in total; roughly 90% of them show up just once. The ten largest clones add up to 1.7% of the sample.

What the study reported, not specific to this receptor: Epitopes outside the regions mutated in the B.1.351 and B.1.1.7 variants were reportedly recognized by nearly half of the unique spike-specific TCRs. The 56-69-year group was small, and its depth increase did not reach significance, likely because of low power. After two AZD1222 doses, both the breadth and the depth of spike-specific TCRs were significantly higher than at day 0 and than in MenACWY recipients. Conclusions about previously exposed vaccinees are limited because only six or seven AZD1222 recipients were SARS-CoV-2 seropositive at baseline. Because no day 14 peak-response samples were available, the repertoires could be characterized only after the peak T cell response. Vaccine-associated CD4 TCRs spanned the whole spike protein, with dominant responses in regions 160-218 and 743-854. Participants were mostly white British and included more females than males, and it was suggested by the authors that clonal diversity may have been underestimated.

The sequence joins TRBV25-1 to TRBJ2-2; the D gene is not confidently resolved. Sequences were derived from peripheral blood, sampled on day 0 of AZD1222 vaccination. The source is an adult in good health. The CDR3 reads as follows: CASSEGRENTGELFF. Read as DNA, the sequence is TGTGCCAGCAGTGAGGGAAGGGAGAACACCGGGGAGCTGTTTTTT. This CDR3, with the reference TRBV25-1 and TRBJ2-2 proteins standing in past its ends, gives the full variable domain EADIYQTPRYLVIGTGKKITLECSQTMGHDKMYWYQQDPGMELHLIHYSYGVNSTEKGDLSSESTVSRIRTEHFPLTLESARPSHTSQYLCASSEGRENTGELFFGEGSRLTVL.